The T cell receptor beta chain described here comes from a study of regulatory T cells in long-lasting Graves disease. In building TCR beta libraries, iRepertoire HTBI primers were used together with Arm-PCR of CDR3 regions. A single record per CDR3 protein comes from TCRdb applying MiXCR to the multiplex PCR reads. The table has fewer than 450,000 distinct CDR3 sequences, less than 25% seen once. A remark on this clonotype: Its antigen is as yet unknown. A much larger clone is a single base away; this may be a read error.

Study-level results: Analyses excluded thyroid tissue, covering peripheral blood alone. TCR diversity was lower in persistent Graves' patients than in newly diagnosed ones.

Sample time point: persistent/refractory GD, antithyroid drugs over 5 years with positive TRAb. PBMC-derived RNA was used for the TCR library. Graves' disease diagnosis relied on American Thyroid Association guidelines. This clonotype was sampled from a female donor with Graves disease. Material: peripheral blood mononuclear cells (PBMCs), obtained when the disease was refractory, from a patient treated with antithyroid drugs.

The CDR3 spells CASSYLRTASTGYTF. CDR3 nucleotides: TGTGCCAGCAGTTACCTACGGACCGCATCAACCGGCTACACCTTC. This chain uses TRBV6-9 with TRBJ1-2; D is ambiguous. The ends were cut back, 3 bases at V and 8 bases at J, with 19 bases in the middle. Germline lookup yields CDR1 MNHGY and CDR2 SVAAGI. This CDR3 spans 15 amino acids.